Listed below are T cell receptor beta chains from one sample, sequenced in a study of blood T cell repertoires in COVID-19. Produced via immunoSEQ multiplex PCR; TCRdb's table is partial and in-frame only. Among some 120,000 clones, around two thirds were seen once, and the ten largest hold 2% to 2.5%. Material: peripheral blood. The receptors were sampled from a woman in her sixties or seventies with acute or convalescent COVID-19. Each CDR3 is given with its conserved first and last residue. Each record gives: V gene, J gene, clone size, D gene, CDR3 DNA, CDR3 protein. A D gene is named only where the DNA matches it firmly. Expanded clones get a size class; other rows say once, few or many, or leave the size out.

TRBV10-1,TRBJ1-3,few,-,TGCGCCAGCGCGTTAGGAGGGCCTGGAAACACCATATATTTT,CASALGGPGNTIYF
TRBV11-2,TRBJ1-2,-,TRBD1,TGTGCCAGCAGCTCCCTTACCGTCGGGACAGGGAGTTATGGCTACACCTTC,CASSSLTVGTGSYGYTF
TRBV28,TRBJ2-1,few,-,TGTGCCAGCCACCAGCGTTTAAGAATTCCCTACAATGAGCAGTTCTTC,CASHQRLRIPYNEQFF
TRBV7-9,TRBJ1-1,-,-,TGTGCCAGCAGCTTACGCGGTACAGGGAACACTGAAGCTTTCTTT,CASSLRGTGNTEAFF
TRBV28,TRBJ2-7,-,-,TGTGCCAGCAGTTTCCGGGGCTCCTACGAGCAGTACTTC,CASSFRGSYEQYF
TRBV7-6,TRBJ2-7,-,TRBD2,TGTGCCAGCAGCCCGACTAGCGGGAGGGTGTCCTACGAGCAGTACTTC,CASSPTSGRVSYEQYF
TRBV9,TRBJ2-3,few,-,TGTGCCAGCAGCACGGACAGTTCAGATACGCAGTATTTT,CASSTDSSDTQYF
TRBV7-2,TRBJ1-5,-,TRBD1,TGTGCCAGCAGCTTAGACAGGGGGGGCAATCAGCCCCAGCATTTT,CASSLDRGGNQPQHF
TRBV19,TRBJ1-2,-,-,TGTGCCAGTAGTACCCCCCAGGCCGGCGGCTACACCTTC,CASSTPQAGGYTF
TRBV7-2,TRBJ1-6,-,TRBD1,TGTGCCAGCAGCCTCGGACAGGGGGCGAACGATTCACCCCTCCACTTT,CASSLGQGANDSPLHF
TRBV3-1/TRBV3-2,TRBJ2-7,-,TRBD1,TGTGCCAGCAGCCAGGGGACAGGGGCCTACGAGCAGTACTTC,CASSQGTGAYEQYF
TRBV28,TRBJ1-1,-,TRBD1,TGTGCCAGCACCAAAGGGGGACAGACCAACACTGAAGCTTTCTTT,CASTKGGQTNTEAFF
TRBV7-4,TRBJ2-5,-,TRBD2,TGTGCCAGCAGCAACCAGACTAGCGGGGTCGAGGAGACCCAGTACTTC,CASSNQTSGVEETQYF
TRBV13,TRBJ2-1,-,TRBD1,TGTGCCAGCAGCTTAACCAGGGGGCTGGGCAATGAGCAGTTCTTC,CASSLTRGLGNEQFF
TRBV7-9,TRBJ2-1,few,TRBD2,TGTGCCAGCAGGCCCCGGGTAGCGGGCGCCTACAATGAGCAGTTCTTC,CASRPRVAGAYNEQFF
TRBV12-3/TRBV12-4,TRBJ1-6,few,-,TGTGCCAGCAGTTTTAGTGATTCACCCCTCCACTTT,CASSFSDSPLHF
TRBV6-5,TRBJ2-7,-,TRBD2,TGTGCCAGCAGACTAGTAGCGGGGAGCTCCTACGAGCAGTACTTC,CASRLVAGSSYEQYF